What follows is one TCR beta chain and its context. This entry is derived from a study of radiation and T cells in renal cell carcinoma. Time point specified: blood 2 weeks post-SBRT. Treatment: 15 Gy SBRT to primary tumor, nephrectomy 4 weeks later. The CDR3 has 14 residues. Looked up from germline, CDR1 is MDHEN and CDR2 is SYDVKM. V was trimmed by 3 bases and J by 8 bases, leaving 13 bases between them. Here immunoSEQ multiplex PCR was the method, and the copy in TCRdb shows in-frame clones only, minus some. The table has fewer than 150,000 clones, approximately 90% seen once. The receptor was derived from a woman in her seventies with renal cell carcinoma. The chain joins TRBV28 to TRBJ1-4; the D gene is possibly TRBD1 (6 bases). The sequenced sample was blood, obtained from a patient whose treatment included radiotherapy and nephrectomy. CDR3 residues: CASSFTGFEEKLFF. For the CDR3, the DNA is TGTGCCAGCAGTTTCACAGGGTTTGAGGAAAAACTGTTTTTT.